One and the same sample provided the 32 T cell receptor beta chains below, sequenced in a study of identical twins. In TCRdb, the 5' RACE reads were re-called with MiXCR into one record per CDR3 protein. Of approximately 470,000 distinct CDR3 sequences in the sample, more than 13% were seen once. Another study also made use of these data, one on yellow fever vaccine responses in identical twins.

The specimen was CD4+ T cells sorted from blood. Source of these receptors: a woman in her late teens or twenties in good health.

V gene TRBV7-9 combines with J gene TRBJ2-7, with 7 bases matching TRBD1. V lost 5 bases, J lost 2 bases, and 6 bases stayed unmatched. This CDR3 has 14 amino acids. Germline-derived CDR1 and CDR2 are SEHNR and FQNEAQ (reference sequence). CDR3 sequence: CASSPLQGTYEQYF. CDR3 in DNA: TGTGCCAGCAGCCCCTTACAGGGGACCTACGAGCAGTACTTC.

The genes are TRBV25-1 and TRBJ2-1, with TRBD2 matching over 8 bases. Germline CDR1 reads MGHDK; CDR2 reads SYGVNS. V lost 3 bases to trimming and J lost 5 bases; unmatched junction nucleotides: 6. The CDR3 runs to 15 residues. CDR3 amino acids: CASSDPREGDNEQFF. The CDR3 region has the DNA TGTGCCAGCAGTGATCCCCGGGAGGGGGACAATGAGCAGTTCTTC.

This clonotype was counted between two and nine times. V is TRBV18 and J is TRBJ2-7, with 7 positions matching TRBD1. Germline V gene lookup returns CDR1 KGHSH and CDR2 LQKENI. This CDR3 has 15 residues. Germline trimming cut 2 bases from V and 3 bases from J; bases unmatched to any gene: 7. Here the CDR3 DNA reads TGTGCCAGCTCACCAGGGTCGACAGGGAGCTACGAGCAGTACTTC. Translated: CASSPGSTGSYEQYF.

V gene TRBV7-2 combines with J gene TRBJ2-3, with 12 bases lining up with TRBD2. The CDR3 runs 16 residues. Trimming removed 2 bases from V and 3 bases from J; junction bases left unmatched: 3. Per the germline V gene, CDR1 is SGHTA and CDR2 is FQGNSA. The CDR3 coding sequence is TGTGCCAGCAGCTTAAGTCTAGCGGGGGGGACAGATACGCAGTATTTT. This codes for CASSLSLAGGTDTQYF.

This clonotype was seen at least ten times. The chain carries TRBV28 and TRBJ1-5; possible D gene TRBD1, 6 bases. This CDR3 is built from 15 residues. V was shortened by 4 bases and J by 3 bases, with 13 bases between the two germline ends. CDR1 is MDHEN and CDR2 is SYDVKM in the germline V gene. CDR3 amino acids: CASSSFGDNNQPQHF. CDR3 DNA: TGTGCCAGCAGTTCCTTCGGGGACAACAATCAGCCCCAGCATTTT.

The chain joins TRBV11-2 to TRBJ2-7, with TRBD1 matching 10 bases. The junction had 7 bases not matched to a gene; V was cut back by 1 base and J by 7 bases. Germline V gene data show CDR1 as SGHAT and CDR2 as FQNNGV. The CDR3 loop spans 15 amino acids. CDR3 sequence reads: CASSLVGQGIWEQYF. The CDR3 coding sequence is TGTGCCAGCAGCTTAGTGGGACAGGGGATTTGGGAGCAGTACTTC.

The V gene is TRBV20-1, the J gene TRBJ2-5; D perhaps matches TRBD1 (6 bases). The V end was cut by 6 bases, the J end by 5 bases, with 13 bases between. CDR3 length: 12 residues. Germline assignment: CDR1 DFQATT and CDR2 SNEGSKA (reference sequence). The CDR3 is CSALQGSETQYF. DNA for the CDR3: TGCAGTGCCCTACAGGGATCGGAGACCCAGTACTTC.

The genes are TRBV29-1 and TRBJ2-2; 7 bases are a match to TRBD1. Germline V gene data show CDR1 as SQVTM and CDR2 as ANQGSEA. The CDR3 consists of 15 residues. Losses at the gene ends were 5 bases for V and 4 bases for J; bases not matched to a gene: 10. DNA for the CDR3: TGCAGCGTTTCTCTAGGGGGCAAGGGCACCGGGGAGCTGTTTTTT. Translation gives CSVSLGGKGTGELFF.

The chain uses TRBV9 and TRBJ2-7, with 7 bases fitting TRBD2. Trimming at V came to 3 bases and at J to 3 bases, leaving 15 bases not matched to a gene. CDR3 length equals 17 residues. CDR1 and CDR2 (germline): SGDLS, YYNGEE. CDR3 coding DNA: TGTGCCAGCAGCGCCAACCCAGGCGGGGGAGGTTTCTACGAGCAGTACTTC. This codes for CASSANPGGGGFYEQYF.

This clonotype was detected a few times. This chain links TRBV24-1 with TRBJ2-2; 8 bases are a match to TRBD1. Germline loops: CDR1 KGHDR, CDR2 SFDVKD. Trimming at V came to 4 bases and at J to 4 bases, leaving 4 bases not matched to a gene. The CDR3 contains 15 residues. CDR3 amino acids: CATSEQGARTGELFF. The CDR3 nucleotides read TGTGCCACCAGTGAGCAGGGGGCGCGCACCGGGGAGCTGTTTTTT.

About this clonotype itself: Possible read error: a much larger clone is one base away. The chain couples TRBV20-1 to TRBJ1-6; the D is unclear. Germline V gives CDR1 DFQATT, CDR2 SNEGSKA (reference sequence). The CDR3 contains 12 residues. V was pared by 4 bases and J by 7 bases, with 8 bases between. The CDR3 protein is CSATHPNSPLHF. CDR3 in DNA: TGCAGTGCTACCCATCCAAATTCACCCCTCCACTTT.

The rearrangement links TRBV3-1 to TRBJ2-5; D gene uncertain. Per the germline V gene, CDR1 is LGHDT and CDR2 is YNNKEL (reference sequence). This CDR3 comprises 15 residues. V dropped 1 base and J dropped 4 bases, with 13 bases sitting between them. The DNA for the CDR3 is TGTGCCAGCAGCCAAGCGGTGACCTCTGGAGAGACCCAGTACTTC. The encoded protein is CASSQAVTSGETQYF.

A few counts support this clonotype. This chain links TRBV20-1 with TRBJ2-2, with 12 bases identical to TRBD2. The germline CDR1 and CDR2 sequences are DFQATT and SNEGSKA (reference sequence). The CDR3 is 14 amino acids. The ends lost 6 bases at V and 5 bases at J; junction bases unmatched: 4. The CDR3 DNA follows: TGCAGTGCGGTACTAGCGGGGGGAACCGGGGAGCTGTTTTTT. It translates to CSAVLAGGTGELFF.

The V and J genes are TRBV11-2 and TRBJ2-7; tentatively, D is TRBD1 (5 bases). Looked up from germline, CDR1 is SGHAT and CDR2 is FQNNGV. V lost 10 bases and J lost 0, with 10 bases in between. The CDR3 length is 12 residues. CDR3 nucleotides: TGTGCCACGGGTGACAGCTCCTACGAGCAGTACTTC. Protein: CATGDSSYEQYF.

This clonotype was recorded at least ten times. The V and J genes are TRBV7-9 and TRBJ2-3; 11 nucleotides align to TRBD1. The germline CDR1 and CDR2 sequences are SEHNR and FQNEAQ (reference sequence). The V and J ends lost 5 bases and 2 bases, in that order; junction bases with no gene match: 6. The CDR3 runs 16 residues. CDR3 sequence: CASSLGQGAITDTQYF. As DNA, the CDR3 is TGTGCCAGCAGCCTCGGACAGGGGGCTATCACAGATACGCAGTATTTT. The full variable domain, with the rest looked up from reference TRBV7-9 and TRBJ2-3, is DTGVSQNPRHKITKRGQNVTFRCDPISEHNRLYWYRQTLGQGPEFLTYFQNEAQLEKSRLLSDRFSAERPKGSFSTLEIQRTEQGDSAMYLCASSLGQGAITDTQYFGPGTRLTVL.

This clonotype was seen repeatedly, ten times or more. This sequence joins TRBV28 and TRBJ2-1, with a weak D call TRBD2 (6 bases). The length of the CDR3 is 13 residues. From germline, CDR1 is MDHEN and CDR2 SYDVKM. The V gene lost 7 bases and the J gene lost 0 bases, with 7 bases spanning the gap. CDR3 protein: CASIGGSYNEQFF. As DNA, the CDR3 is TGTGCCAGCATCGGGGGCTCCTACAATGAGCAGTTCTTC. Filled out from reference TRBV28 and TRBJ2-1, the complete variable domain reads DVKVTQSSRYLVKRTGEKVFLECVQDMDHENMFWYRQDPGLGLRLIYFSYDVKMKEKGDIPEGYSVSREKKERFSLILESASTNQTSMYLCASIGGSYNEQFFGPGTRLTVL.

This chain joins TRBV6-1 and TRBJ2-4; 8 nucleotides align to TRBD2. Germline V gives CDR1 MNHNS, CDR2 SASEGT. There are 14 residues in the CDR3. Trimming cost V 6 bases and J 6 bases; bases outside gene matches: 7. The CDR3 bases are TGTGCCAGCAGGTCCCCGGGGGGGCCAAACATTCAGTACTTC. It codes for CASRSPGGPNIQYF.

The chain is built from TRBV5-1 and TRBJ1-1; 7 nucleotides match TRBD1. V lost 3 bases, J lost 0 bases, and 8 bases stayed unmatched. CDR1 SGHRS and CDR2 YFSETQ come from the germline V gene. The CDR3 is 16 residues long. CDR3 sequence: CASSYSGTAVNTEAFF. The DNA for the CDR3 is TGCGCCAGCAGCTACTCCGGGACAGCCGTGAACACTGAAGCTTTCTTT.

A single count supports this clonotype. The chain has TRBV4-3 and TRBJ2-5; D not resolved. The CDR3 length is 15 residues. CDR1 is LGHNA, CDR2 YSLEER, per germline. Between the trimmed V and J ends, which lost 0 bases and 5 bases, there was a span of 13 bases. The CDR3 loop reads CASSQDLGNMETQYF. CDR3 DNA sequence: TGCGCCAGCAGCCAAGATTTGGGTAATATGGAGACCCAGTACTTC.

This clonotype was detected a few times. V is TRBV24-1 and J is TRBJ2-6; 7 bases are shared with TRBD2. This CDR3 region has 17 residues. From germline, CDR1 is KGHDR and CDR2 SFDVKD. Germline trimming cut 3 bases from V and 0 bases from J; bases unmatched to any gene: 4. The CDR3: CATSDPGLGSGANVLTF. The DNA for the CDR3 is TGTGCCACCAGTGATCCAGGACTAGGCTCTGGGGCCAACGTCCTGACTTTC.

The CDR3 region is CSAIGTARYEQYF. As DNA, the CDR3 is TGCAGTGCTATCGGGACAGCACGGTACGAGCAGTACTTC. The chain recombines TRBV20-1 with TRBJ2-7; TRBD1 matches at 7 bases. The germline CDR1 and CDR2 sequences are DFQATT and SNEGSKA (reference sequence). Losses at the gene ends were 4 bases for V and 4 bases for J; bases not matched to a gene: 7. This CDR3 has 13 residues.

The CDR3 loop reads CATNLGDRNSPLHF. CDR3 nucleotides: TGTGCCACCAACCTAGGGGACAGAAATTCACCCCTCCACTTT. This sequence joins TRBV6-1 and TRBJ1-6, with 7 nucleotides matching TRBD1. Germline loops: CDR1 MNHNS, CDR2 SASEGT. Unmatched junction bases numbered 10, after V lost 10 bases and J lost 7 bases. The CDR3 is 14 amino acids.

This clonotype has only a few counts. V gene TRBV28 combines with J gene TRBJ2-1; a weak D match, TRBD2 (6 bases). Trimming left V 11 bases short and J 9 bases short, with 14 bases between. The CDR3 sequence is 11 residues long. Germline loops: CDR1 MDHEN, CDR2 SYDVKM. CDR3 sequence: CAWGVSTEQFF. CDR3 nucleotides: TGTGCCTGGGGGGTTAGCACTGAGCAGTTCTTC.

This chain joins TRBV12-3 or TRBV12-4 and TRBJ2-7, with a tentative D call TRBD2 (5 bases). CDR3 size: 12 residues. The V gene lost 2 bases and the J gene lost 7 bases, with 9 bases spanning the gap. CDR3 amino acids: CASSLSRDEQYF. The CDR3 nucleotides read TGTGCCAGCAGTTTATCCCGGGATGAGCAGTACTTC.

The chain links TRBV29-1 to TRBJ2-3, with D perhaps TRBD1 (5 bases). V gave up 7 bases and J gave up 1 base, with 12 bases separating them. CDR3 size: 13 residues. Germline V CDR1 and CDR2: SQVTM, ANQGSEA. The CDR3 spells CSAPWGGTDTQYF. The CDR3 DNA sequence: TGCAGCGCCCCGTGGGGCGGCACAGATACGCAGTATTTT.

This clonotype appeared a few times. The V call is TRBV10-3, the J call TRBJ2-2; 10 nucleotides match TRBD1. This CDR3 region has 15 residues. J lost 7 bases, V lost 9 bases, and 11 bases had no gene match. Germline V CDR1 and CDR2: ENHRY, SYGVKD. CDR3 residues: CAIEPGQGLNGELFF. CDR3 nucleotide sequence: TGTGCCATTGAACCGGGACAGGGGCTGAACGGGGAGCTGTTTTTT.

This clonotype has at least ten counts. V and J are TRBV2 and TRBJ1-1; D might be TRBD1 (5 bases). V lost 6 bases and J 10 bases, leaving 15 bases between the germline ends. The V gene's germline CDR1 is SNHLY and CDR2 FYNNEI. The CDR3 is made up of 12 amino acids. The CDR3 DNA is TGTGCCAGCAGGGACCAGGGAGGTGTAGCTTTCTTT. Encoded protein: CASRDQGGVAFF. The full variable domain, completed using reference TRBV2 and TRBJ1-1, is EPEVTQTPSHQVTQMGQEVILRCVPISNHLYFYWYRQILGQKVEFLVSFYNNEISEKSEIFDDQFSVERPDGSNFTLKIRSTKLEDSAMYFCASRDQGGVAFFGQGTRLTVV.

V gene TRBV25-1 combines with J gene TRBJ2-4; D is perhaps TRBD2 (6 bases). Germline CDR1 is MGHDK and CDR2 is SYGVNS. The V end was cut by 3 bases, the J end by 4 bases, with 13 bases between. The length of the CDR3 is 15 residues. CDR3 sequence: CASSDNRRGKNIQYF. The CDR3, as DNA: TGTGCCAGCAGTGACAACCGTCGGGGGAAAAACATTCAGTACTTC.

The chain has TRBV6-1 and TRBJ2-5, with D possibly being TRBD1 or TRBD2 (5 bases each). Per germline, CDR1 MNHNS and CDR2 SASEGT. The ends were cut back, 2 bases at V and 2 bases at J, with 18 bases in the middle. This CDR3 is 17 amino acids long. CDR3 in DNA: TGTGCCAGCAGTGAAAGGCGAGGGGTCCTTCTACAAGAGACCCAGTACTTC. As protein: CASSERRGVLLQETQYF.

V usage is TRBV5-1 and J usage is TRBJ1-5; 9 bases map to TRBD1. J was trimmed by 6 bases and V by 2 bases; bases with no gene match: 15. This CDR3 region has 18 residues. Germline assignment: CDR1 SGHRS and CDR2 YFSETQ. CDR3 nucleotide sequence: TGCGCCAGCAGCTTTCCCCGGCGCCGGACAGGGGTCGGTCAGCCCCAGCATTTT. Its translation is CASSFPRRRTGVGQPQHF.

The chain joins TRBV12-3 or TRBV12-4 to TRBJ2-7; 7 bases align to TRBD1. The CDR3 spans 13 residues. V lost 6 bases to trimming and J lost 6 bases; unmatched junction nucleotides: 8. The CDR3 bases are TGTGCCAGCAGGTCTCCGACAGGGCCCGAGCAGTACTTC. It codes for CASRSPTGPEQYF.

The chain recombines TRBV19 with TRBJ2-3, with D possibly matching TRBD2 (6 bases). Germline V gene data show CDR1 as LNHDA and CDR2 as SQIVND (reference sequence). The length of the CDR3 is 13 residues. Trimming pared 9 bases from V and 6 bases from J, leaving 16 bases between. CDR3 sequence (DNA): TGTGCCAGCAGCACAAGGAGGGGTGATACGCAGTATTTT. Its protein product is CASSTRRGDTQYF.